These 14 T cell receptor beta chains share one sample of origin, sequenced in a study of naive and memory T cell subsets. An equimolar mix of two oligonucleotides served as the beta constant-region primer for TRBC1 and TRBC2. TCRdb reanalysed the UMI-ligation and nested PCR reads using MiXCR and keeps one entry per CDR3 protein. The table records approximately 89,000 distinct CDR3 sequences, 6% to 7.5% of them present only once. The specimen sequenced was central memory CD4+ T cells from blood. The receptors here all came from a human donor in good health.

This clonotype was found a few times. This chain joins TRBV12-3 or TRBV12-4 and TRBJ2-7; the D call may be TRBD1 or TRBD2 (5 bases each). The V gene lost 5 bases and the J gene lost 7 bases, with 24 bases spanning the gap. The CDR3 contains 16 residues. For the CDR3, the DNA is TGTGCCAGCAGTCCCGCCGGGACGCCAGAGTCGGGGGAGCAGTACTTC. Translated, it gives CASSPAGTPESGEQYF.

The DNA for the CDR3 is TGTGCCAGCAGCTCTTCTAGCGGGAGGTCCGGGGAGCTGTTTTTT. Its translation is CASSSSSGRSGELFF. The gene calls are TRBV7-6 and TRBJ2-2, with TRBD2 identical over 11 bases. V dropped 4 bases and J dropped 6; count of bases not matched to a gene: 4. Germline loops: CDR1 SGHVS, CDR2 FNYEAQ. There are 15 residues in the CDR3.

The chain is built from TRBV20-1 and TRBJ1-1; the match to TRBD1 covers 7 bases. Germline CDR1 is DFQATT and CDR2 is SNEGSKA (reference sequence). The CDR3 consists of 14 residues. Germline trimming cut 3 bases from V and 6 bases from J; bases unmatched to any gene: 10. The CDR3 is CSASVAGGRAEAFF. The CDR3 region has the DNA TGCAGTGCTAGCGTGGCAGGGGGGAGGGCTGAAGCTTTCTTT.

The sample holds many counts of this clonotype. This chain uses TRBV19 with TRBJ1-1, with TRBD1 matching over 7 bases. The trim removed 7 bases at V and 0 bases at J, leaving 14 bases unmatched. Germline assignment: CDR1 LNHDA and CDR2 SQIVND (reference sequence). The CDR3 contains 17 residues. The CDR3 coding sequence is TGTGCCAGTACCCAGGGGGACACGGGTCACCTGAACACTGAAGCTTTCTTT. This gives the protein CASTQGDTGHLNTEAFF.

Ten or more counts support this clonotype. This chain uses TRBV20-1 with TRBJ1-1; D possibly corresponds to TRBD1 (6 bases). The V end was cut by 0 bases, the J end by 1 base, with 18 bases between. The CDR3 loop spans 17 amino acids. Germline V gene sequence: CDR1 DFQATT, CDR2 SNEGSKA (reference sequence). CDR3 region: CSARDGTGKGANTEAFF. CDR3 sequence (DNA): TGCAGTGCTAGAGATGGCACAGGGAAAGGGGCGAACACTGAAGCTTTCTTT.

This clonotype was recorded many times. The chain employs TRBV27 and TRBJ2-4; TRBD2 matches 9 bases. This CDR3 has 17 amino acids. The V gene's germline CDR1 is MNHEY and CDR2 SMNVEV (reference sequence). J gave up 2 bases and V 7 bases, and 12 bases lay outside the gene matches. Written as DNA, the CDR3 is TGTGCCAGCACCCTAAAAGCGGGGGGAGGTTCCAAAAACATTCAGTACTTC. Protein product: CASTLKAGGGSKNIQYF.

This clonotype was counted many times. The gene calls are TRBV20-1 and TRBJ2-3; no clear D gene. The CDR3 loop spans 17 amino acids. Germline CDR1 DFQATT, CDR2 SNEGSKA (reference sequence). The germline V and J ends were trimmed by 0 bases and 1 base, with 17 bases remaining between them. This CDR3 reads CSARDSRQALRTDTQYF. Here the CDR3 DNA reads TGCAGTGCTAGAGACTCTCGGCAGGCACTACGCACAGATACGCAGTATTTT.

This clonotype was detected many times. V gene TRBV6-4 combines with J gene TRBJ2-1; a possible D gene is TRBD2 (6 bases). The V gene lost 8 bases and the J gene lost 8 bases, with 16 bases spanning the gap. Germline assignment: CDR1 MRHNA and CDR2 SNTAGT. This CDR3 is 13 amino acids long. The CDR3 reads CASSSTSWDEQFF. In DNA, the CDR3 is TGTGCCAGCTCCTCGACTAGTTGGGATGAGCAGTTCTTC.

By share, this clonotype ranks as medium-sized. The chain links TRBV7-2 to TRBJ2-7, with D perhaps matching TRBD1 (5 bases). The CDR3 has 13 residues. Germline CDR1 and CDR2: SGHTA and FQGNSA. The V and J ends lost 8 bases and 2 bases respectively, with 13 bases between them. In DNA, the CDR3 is TGTGCCAGCTCGTTACAGGTAGCCTACGAGCAGTACTTC. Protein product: CASSLQVAYEQYF.

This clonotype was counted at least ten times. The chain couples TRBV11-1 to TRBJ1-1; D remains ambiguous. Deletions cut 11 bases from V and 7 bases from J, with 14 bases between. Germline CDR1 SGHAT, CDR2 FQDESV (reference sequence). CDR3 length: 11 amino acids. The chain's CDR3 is CAGGTRDEAFF. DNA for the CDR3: TGTGCCGGCGGCACTAGGGATGAAGCTTTCTTT.

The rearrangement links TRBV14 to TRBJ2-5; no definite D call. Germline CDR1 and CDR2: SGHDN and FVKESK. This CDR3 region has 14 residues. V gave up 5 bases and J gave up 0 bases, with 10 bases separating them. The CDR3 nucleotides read TGTGCCAGCAGCACGGGCCAGTACCAAGAGACCCAGTACTTC. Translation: CASSTGQYQETQYF. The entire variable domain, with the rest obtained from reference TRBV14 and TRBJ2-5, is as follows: EAGVTQFPSHSVIEKGQTVTLRCDPISGHDNLYWYRRVMGKEIKFLLHFVKESKQDESGMPNNRFLAERTGGTYSTLKVQPAELEDSGVYFCASSTGQYQETQYFGPGTRLLVL.

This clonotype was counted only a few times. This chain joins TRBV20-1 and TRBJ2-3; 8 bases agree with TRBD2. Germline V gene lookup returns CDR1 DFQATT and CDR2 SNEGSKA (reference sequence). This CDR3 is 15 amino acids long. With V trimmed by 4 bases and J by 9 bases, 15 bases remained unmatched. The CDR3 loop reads CSAILREGPGITQYF. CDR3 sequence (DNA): TGCAGTGCTATTTTACGGGAGGGCCCAGGGATAACGCAGTATTTT.

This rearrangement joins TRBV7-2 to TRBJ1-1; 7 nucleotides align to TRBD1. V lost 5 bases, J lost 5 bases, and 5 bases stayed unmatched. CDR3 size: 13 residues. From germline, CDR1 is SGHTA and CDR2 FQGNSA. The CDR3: CASSLSRGTEAFF. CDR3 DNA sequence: TGTGCCAGCAGCCTTAGCAGGGGGACTGAAGCTTTCTTT.

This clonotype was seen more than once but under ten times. The CDR3 DNA reads TGTGCCAGCAGCTTAGCGCAATTTCAGATAATAGCCAACGAGCAGTACTTC. This translates into CASSLAQFQIIANEQYF. This chain links TRBV7-8 with TRBJ2-7; no clear D gene. Germline-derived CDR1 and CDR2 are SGHVS and FQNEAQ. CDR3 length equals 17 residues. Trimming removed 0 bases from V and 5 bases from J, with 20 bases in between. Full variable domain (rest looked up from reference TRBV7-8 and TRBJ2-7): GAGVSQSPRYKVAKRGQDVALRCDPISGHVSLFWYQQALGQGPEFLTYFQNEAQLDKSGLPSDRFFAERPEGSVSTLKIQRTQQEDSAVYLCASSLAQFQIIANEQYFGPGTRLTVT.